This T cell receptor (beta chain) was captured by sequencing in a study of blood T cells in healthy people across ages. CDR1 is SGHRS and CDR2 is YFSETQ in the germline V gene. There are 13 residues in the CDR3. After removal of 1 base from V and 10 bases from J, the junction contained 5 bases not matched to a gene. Next came a second PCR, run for roughly 6 to 11 cycles, which used a sample-barcoded 5' primer along with a J-beta primer mix. From the 5' RACE reads, TCRdb called clonotypes with MiXCR, one entry per CDR3 protein. The sample lists 600,000 to 1,000,000 distinct CDR3 sequences, 20% to 30% seen once, with more than 3% in the top ten. The same data also went into a second study, on T cells of mothers and their children. Turning to that study: The analysis detected no persistent microchimeric T cell clones.

Sequences were obtained from blood. The source is a boy aged 5-17 years in good health. The chain joins TRBV5-1 to TRBJ2-1, with 7 nucleotides matching TRBD2. CDR3 sequence: CASSLIGLGEQFF. CDR3 nucleotides: TGCGCCAGCAGCTTGATAGGACTAGGCGAGCAGTTCTTC.